This T cell receptor beta chain is from a study of blood T cell repertoires in COVID-19. Study information: Acute and convalescent COVID-19 specimens originated in the United States, Italy and Spain. The analysed material was cDNA or gDNA that came from T cells, B-cell-depleted T cells, or PBMCs.

Source study methods: Nucleated cell number was recorded as an estimate derived from reference gene primer amplification. Produced via immunoSEQ multiplex PCR; TCRdb's table is partial and in-frame only. That table gives V, J and clone size, and the DNA gave D and trimming. The sample records 70,000 or so clones, roughly four fifths being singletons. This clone was counted only a few times. V trimming: 6 bases; J trimming: 0 bases; junction bases outside the gene matches: 4. In germline, CDR1 is MNHEY, CDR2 SMNVEV (reference sequence). The CDR3 covers 14 residues. The sequence was collected from a man aged 70-80 years with acute or convalescent COVID-19. The genes are TRBV27 and TRBJ2-7; 8 nucleotides line up with TRBD1. Sequenced: peripheral blood. The CDR3 DNA follows: TGTGCCAGCAGATACAGGGGGACCTCCTACGAGCAGTACTTC. Its protein product is CASRYRGTSYEQYF.